This TCR beta chain derives from a study of CD8 T cells in Susac syndrome. Study observations and caveats: Individuals included in the TCR sequencing and HLA analysis were acknowledged by the study to be relatively few in number.

Reverse transcription of roughly 0.5 to 1 ug RNA was performed with random hexamers. TCRdb ran MiXCR on the immunoSEQ multiplex PCR reads and lists one entry per CDR3 protein. The sample includes roughly 80,000 distinct CDR3 sequences, 91% of them seen just once. Sequencing of TCR beta was performed on blood CD8+ T cells and on blood CD4+ T cells. The multiple sclerosis control group consisted of treatment-naive patients whose relapsing-remitting disease, which was either stable or active, fulfilled revised McDonald criteria. This clonotype was recorded a few times. The antigen is undetermined. J lost 3 bases, V lost 4 bases, and 4 bases had no gene match. Germline V gene lookup returns CDR1 SGHTA and CDR2 FQGNSA. This CDR3 has 15 residues.

The TCR comes from a human donor with multiple sclerosis. Sample: CD8+ T cells from PBMCs. This chain uses TRBV7-2 with TRBJ2-3, with 10 bases aligning to TRBD1. This CDR3 reads CASSSTGGRTDTQYF. The CDR3 DNA is TGTGCCAGCAGCTCGACAGGGGGCAGGACAGATACGCAGTATTTT.